The rows below give T cell receptor beta chains drawn from one sample of a study of T cells after somatic rescue of genetic block. Measured with immunoSEQ multiplex PCR; TCRdb has only the in-frame clones, and not every one. The table lists about 67,000 clones, around 92% of them singletons. The sample consisted of peripheral blood mononuclear cells (PBMCs). The receptor set was obtained from a man aged 35-49 years. Both conserved end residues are part of each CDR3. D genes are given only for firm matches. Expanded clones are given a class, and other clones once, few, many or no size at all.

cdr3_nt,cdr3_aa,v_call,j_call,d_call,clone_size
TGTGCCAGTAGTATGGGGCAGGACCGATACGAGCAGTACTTC,CASSMGQDRYEQYF,TRBV19,TRBJ2-7,-,once
TGTGCCAGCAGTGAGGGGGTTGACACTGAAGCTTTCTTT,CASSEGVDTEAFF,TRBV6-1,TRBJ1-1,-,-
TGTGCCAGCAACCCGGGAGGTACACGCTCCTACGAGCAGTACTTC,CASNPGGTRSYEQYF,TRBV5-4,TRBJ2-7,TRBD2,-
TGTGCCAGCAGCTTAGCCGGGAACACTGAAGCTTTCTTT,CASSLAGNTEAFF,TRBV5-8,TRBJ1-1,-,-
TGTGCCAGCAGCTCTCCCCGGCCTGACGAAACTTATGGCTACACCTTC,CASSSPRPDETYGYTF,TRBV7-9,TRBJ1-2,-,-
TGTGCCAGTAGGGCGGGACAGGGGGCTTATAGCAATCAGCCCCAGCATTTT,CASRAGQGAYSNQPQHF,TRBV19,TRBJ1-5,TRBD1,-
TGTGCCAGCAGCCAAGGTCGTAACTATGGCTACACCTTC,CASSQGRNYGYTF,TRBV14,TRBJ1-2,-,-
TGTGCCAGCAGCCCCCTGGGACAGCGTAACTATGGCTACACCTTC,CASSPLGQRNYGYTF,TRBV11-1,TRBJ1-2,TRBD1,-
TGTGCCAGCAGCTTTTGGGGCTCGGTCGGGGAGCTGTTTTTT,CASSFWGSVGELFF,TRBV7-2,TRBJ2-2,-,-
TGTGCCAGCAGCGACCGGGACAGGCGGAACGAGCAGTACTTC,CASSDRDRRNEQYF,TRBV7-2,TRBJ2-7,TRBD1,-
TGTGCCAGCTCACCAGGCGACAGGGGGCTGGACTATGGCTACACCTTC,CASSPGDRGLDYGYTF,TRBV18,TRBJ1-2,TRBD1,once
TGTGCCATCAGCGGTAGCGGGAACTACAATGAGCAGTTCTTC,CAISGSGNYNEQFF,TRBV10-3,TRBJ2-1,TRBD2,-
TGTGCCAGCAGCCAAGTAGATGTTTGGTGGGAACCCTCCTACAATGAGCAGTTCTTC,CASSQVDVWWEPSYNEQFF,TRBV14,TRBJ2-1,-,-
TGTGCCACCAGCTCGCCGGGACAGGGTGATGAAAAACTGTTTTTT,CATSSPGQGDEKLFF,TRBV15,TRBJ1-4,TRBD1,-
TGTGCCAGCAGTTTGAGGGACAGGGGACGTGGCGAGCAGTACTTC,CASSLRDRGRGEQYF,TRBV28,TRBJ2-7,TRBD1,-
TGTGCCAGCTCACCACCTACCAGGGCCGCAGATACGCAGTATTTT,CASSPPTRAADTQYF,TRBV18,TRBJ2-3,-,-
TGCGCCAGCAGCTTACAGGGGGCAAGTAGTAGCAATCAGCCCCAGCATTTT,CASSLQGASSSNQPQHF,TRBV5-1,TRBJ1-5,TRBD1,-